The entry below gives a single TCR beta chain sequence along with its context. Its recognized antigen is unknown. No per-base quality is available; no much larger clone lies one base away. Patients with autoimmune disease history or receiving systemic immunosuppression were excluded from the trial. In every dose cohort, peripheral blood was drawn for TCR sequencing at baseline, cycle 4 day 1, and cycle 7 day 1. The samples were drawn from a first-in-human, open-label, multicenter phase I dose-escalation trial of ivuxolimab. The trial enrolled adults with locally advanced or metastatic head and neck squamous cell, hepatocellular, melanoma or renal cell carcinoma. Before TCR sequencing, CD4+ T cells and CD8+ T cells from peripheral blood were sorted into separate populations. The data originate from a study of OX40 agonist ivuxolimab in advanced cancers. Background on the whole study: The costimulatory receptor OX40 (CD134) was targeted by ivuxolimab, a fully human IgG2 agonistic monoclonal antibody. Of the approximately 50 dose-escalation patients, hepatocellular carcinoma was present in around 19, melanoma in roughly 15, renal cell carcinoma in 9 and head and neck cancer in 9. Patients were allowed to have had prior anti-PD-1, anti-PD-L1 or anti-CTLA-4 therapy, and more than 30% of the dose-escalation patients had previously received checkpoint inhibitors. A male proportion of roughly 80% and a mean age of approximately 62 years, ranging from 23 to 79, were recorded for the dose-escalation cohort. Partial responses occurred in three dose-escalation patients: two with cutaneous melanoma and one with hepatocellular carcinoma. The paper reports the monotherapy dose-escalation portion (N of about 47 patients) of the phase I ivuxolimab trial. The point of sequencing TCRbeta in the periphery was to test whether ivuxolimab changed TCR sequence diversity and drove clonal T-cell expansion. Intravenous ivuxolimab was administered to patients every 2 weeks at six dose levels: 0.01, 0.1, 0.3, 1.5, 3 and 10 mg/kg.

Genomic DNA was extracted from sorted cells for sequencing of the TCRbeta CDR3 region. The immunoSEQ Assay was used for sequencing of TCRbeta CDR3 regions. This immuneACCESS table, as held by TCRdb, lists in-frame sequences with V and J called but not all clones. Of the missing ones, under half trace to an unresolved V gene in checked studies; the others have no known cause. Across this sample there are over 85,000 clones, with around 84% seen only once. In total, the top ten clones hold approximately 1.2% of the sample. From cysteine to phenylalanine, the CDR3 is 14 amino acids long. Kept here is only the CDR3 DNA, which spans 42 bases and is read in frame from base 1. CDR1 and CDR2 are read off the germline V gene as SGDLS and YYNGEE. The V and J ends are trimmed by 3 bases and 15 bases, leaving 22 bases between them. The paper as a whole reports these results and caveats: Clonal expansion of both CD4+ and CD8+ blood T cells was observed from baseline to week 6 at doses 0.1 to 3.0 mg/kg. In the 0.1-3.0 mg/kg groups, partial responders had among the lowest normalized peripheral clonal expansion, particularly in CD8+ T cells. Antigen specificity was not determined for the clonally expanded peripheral T cells. Low levels of normalized T-cell clonal expansion were also seen in some patients who did not respond. After ivuxolimab, CD8+ T cells had more expanded clones than CD4+ T cells on average.

The source material was CD4+ or CD8+ T cells sorted from blood, sampled in a trial of the OX40 agonist ivuxolimab. The rearrangement combines TRBV9 with TRBJ2-1, with a tentative D call of TRBD1 or TRBD2, each matching 6 bases. This TCR came from an adult with an advanced solid tumor such as melanoma, head and neck, liver or kidney cancer. Here is the DNA: TGTGCCAGCAGCGGGCCTCCCGGGGCGGGGACAAGGTTCTTC. This sequence encodes CASSGPPGAGTRFF.